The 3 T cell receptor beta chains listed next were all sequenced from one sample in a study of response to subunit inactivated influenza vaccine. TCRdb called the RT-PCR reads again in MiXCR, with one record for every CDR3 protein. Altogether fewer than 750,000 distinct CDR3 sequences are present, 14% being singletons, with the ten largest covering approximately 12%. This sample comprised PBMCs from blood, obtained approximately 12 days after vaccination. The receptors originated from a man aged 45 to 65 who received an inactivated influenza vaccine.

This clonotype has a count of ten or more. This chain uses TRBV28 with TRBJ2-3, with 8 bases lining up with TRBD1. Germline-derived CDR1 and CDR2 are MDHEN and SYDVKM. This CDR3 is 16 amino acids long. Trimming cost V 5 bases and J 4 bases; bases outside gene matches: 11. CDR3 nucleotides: TGTGCCAGCAGTCCTTTACACCAGACAGGGGCAGATACGCAGTATTTT. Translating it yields CASSPLHQTGADTQYF.

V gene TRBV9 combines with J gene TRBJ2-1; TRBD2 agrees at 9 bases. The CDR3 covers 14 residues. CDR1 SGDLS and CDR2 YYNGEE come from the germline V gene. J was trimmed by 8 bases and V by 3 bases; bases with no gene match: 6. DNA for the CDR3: TGTGCCAGCAGCGCCTCCGGGACTAGCCATGAGCAGTTCTTC. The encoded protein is CASSASGTSHEQFF.

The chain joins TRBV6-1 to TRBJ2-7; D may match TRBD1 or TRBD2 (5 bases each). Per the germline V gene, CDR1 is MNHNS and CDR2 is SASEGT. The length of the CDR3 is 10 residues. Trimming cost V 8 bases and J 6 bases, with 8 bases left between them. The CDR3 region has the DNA TGTGCCAGCGGGGGAGCCGAGCAGTACTTC. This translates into CASGGAEQYF.